This TCR beta chain originates from a study of neurological immune-mediated disorders. This clonotype was seen ten or more times. Its cognate antigen is unknown. The germline V and J ends were trimmed by 1 base and 5 bases, with 6 bases remaining between them. Germline V lookup: CDR1 SGHVS, CDR2 FNYEAQ. CDR3 length: 13 residues. Documented time point: longitudinal time-point 2. Study-wide points: The phylogenetic placement of 18 of 34 multiple sclerosis patients' repertoires in one related-CDR3 cluster constitutes a possible signature. None of the CDR3 amino acid sequences of expanded clones recurred across subjects, suggesting private repertoires in all groups.

Over 160 million TCR-beta sequences from 15-18 subjects came out of each sequencing run. Using its own MiXCR run on the 5' RACE reads, TCRdb lists one record per CDR3 protein. The sample has about 80,000 distinct CDR3 sequences, 4.5% to 7.5% seen once. V usage is TRBV7-6 and J usage is TRBJ1-5; no firm D call. The specimen sequenced was PBMCs. This TCR derives from a woman aged 55-69 years with multiple sclerosis. CDR3 residues: CASSLVVDQPQHF. CDR3 sequence (DNA): TGTGCCAGCAGCTTAGTTGTCGATCAGCCCCAGCATTTT.